The clone carrying this T cell receptor (beta chain) was seen more than once but under ten times. This CDR3 has 13 residues. The ends lost 5 bases at V and 4 bases at J; junction bases unmatched: 1. Per germline, CDR1 SGHRS and CDR2 YFSETQ. These data belong to a study of blood T cell repertoires in COVID-19. The wider study: Acute and convalescent COVID-19 samples came from the United States, Italy and Spain.

Original processing methods: Estimation of nucleated cell counts relied on the amplification of reference gene primers. Some clones are missing from TCRdb's copy, which holds only in-frame ones; the method was immunoSEQ multiplex PCR. V, J and clone size are taken as reported in that table, and D and trimming were inferred from the DNA itself. The repertoire includes under 130,000 clones, less than 90% of them detected once, and more than 5.5% sits in the top ten. The chain uses TRBV5-1 and TRBJ2-7, with TRBD1 identical over 12 bases. This TCR derives from a human donor in a cohort sampled during active COVID-19. Sequencing was done on a sample of peripheral blood. The chain's CDR3 is CASRGQGAYEQYF. The CDR3 DNA reads as TGCGCCAGCAGGGGACAGGGGGCTTACGAGCAGTACTTC.